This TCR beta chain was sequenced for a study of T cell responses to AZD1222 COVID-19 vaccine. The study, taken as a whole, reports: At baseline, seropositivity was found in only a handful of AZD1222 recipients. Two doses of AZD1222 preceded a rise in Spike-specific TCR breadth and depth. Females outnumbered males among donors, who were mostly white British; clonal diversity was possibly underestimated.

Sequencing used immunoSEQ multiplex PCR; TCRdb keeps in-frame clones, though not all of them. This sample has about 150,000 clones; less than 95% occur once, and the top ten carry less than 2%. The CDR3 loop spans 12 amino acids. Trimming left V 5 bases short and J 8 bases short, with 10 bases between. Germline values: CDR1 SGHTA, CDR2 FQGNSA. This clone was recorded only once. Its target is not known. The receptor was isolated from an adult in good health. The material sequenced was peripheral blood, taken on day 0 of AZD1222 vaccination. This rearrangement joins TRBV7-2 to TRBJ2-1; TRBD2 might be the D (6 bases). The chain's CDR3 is CASSLTGDEQFF. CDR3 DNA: TGTGCCAGCAGCCTAACGGGGGATGAGCAGTTCTTC.